This is a list of T cell receptor beta chains from one sample in a study of human T cells and chemical hapten exposure. TCRdb re-called the RACE reads with MiXCR, one entry per CDR3 protein. The table includes just under 350,000 distinct CDR3 sequences, approximately 6.3% detected once. Sequencing used whole blood, obtained in connection with sensitization to the hapten diphenylcyclopropenone (DPC). Receptors were obtained from a woman aged 18-29 years with alopecia areata. Some clones in this sample may be carry-over from other donors' samples. CDR3s include the opening cysteine and the closing phenylalanine or tryptophan. D genes are given only for firm matches. The size entry is marked missing in some rows and otherwise reads once, few, many or a size class.

V gene	J gene	clone size	D gene	CDR3 DNA	CDR3 protein
TRBV7-2	TRBJ2-7	many	NA	TGTGCCAGCAGCGCTTCCGGCAAAAAAGCCTACGAGCAGTACTTC	CASSASGKKAYEQYF
TRBV11-1	TRBJ2-3	few	NA	TGTGCCAGCAGCTTTTTTGAGGGTACAGATACGCAGTATTTT	CASSFFEGTDTQYF
TRBV20-1	TRBJ1-1	few	NA	TGCAGTGCTAGAGATCCCCGGGCAAACACTGAAGCTTTCTTT	CSARDPRANTEAFF
TRBV2	TRBJ1-3	few	TRBD1	TGTGCCAGCACCGGGGACAGATACCCTGGAAACACCATATATTTT	CASTGDRYPGNTIYF
TRBV12-3/TRBV12-4	TRBJ2-3	NA	NA	TGTGCCAGCAGTTCCCCGGATAATCTGATCACAGATACGCAGTATTTT	CASSSPDNLITDTQYF
TRBV29-1	TRBJ1-4	many	TRBD1	TGCAGCGTTGGACAGGGGAGTGAAAAACTGTTTTTT	CSVGQGSEKLFF
TRBV29-1	TRBJ2-6	NA	NA	TGCAGCGTAGCTAGAGGAGCCAACGTCCTGACTTTC	CSVARGANVLTF
TRBV11-2	TRBJ1-1	once	NA	TGTGCCAGCAGCTCAAGGATGACAGTGACCATGAACACTGAAGCTTTCTTT	CASSSRMTVTMNTEAFF
TRBV9	TRBJ2-7	many	NA	TGTGCCAGCTCCCCCGGGGACGCGGGAGAGCAGTACTTC	CASSPGDAGEQYF
TRBV6-1	TRBJ2-1	many	NA	TGTGCCAGCAGTTTGCCCGATGAGCAGTTCTTC	CASSLPDEQFF
TRBV6-2/TRBV6-3	TRBJ1-6	many	NA	TGTGCCAGCAGTTACGTTTTAGGCCGGTTCACCCTCCACTTT	CASSYVLGRFTLHF
TRBV12-3/TRBV12-4	TRBJ1-2	few	NA	TGTGCCAGCAGTTTAGGAGCAGGGGCCCATGGCTACACCTTC	CASSLGAGAHGYTF
TRBV6-5	TRBJ1-4	many	NA	TGTGCCAGCAGCCTTGACTCAAATCGAGGAAAACTGTTTTTT	CASSLDSNRGKLFF
TRBV5-6	TRBJ2-2	NA	NA	TGTGCCAGCAGCCGACTCGGAGACAACGCGAACACCGGGGAGCTGTTTTTT	CASSRLGDNANTGELFF
TRBV12-3/TRBV12-4	TRBJ2-7	NA	TRBD1	TGTGCCAGCAGTTTAACCCAGGGGGCGCCTCCTTACGAGCAGTACTTC	CASSLTQGAPPYEQYF
TRBV7-2	TRBJ1-2	NA	NA	TGTGCCAGCAGCTCAATCATTTCGGGCTACACCTTC	CASSSIISGYTF
TRBV15	TRBJ2-5	few	NA	TGTGCCACCAGCAGGATCCCAGCGGGTGGGGAGACCCAGTACTTC	CATSRIPAGGETQYF
TRBV6-2/TRBV6-3	TRBJ1-2	NA	TRBD1	TGTGCCAGCAGCGACAGGGGGCCGGATGGCTACACCTTC	CASSDRGPDGYTF
TRBV4-3	TRBJ2-7	many	TRBD1	TGCGCCAGCAGCCAAGACATCGGACAGGGGCACTACGAGCAGTACTTC	CASSQDIGQGHYEQYF
TRBV6-6	TRBJ2-5	many	NA	TGTGCCAGCAGTTCCCCCGCAGGGGGGGACCTCCAAGAGACCCAGTACTTC	CASSSPAGGDLQETQYF
TRBV29-1	TRBJ1-5	few	TRBD1	TGCAGCGTTTTGACAGGGTCCGGCAATCAGCCCCAGCATTTT	CSVLTGSGNQPQHF
TRBV2	TRBJ2-5	NA	TRBD2	TGTGCCAGCCTCCCAGGACTAGCGGGGACCGAGACCCAGTACTTC	CASLPGLAGTETQYF
TRBV27	TRBJ1-6	few	TRBD1	TGTGCCAGCAGTTTAAAACCGACAGGGATCTCCTATAATTCACCCCTCCACTTT	CASSLKPTGISYNSPLHF
TRBV5-1	TRBJ1-1	NA	NA	TGCGCCAGCAGCTTGGCACAGGTGGACACTGAAGCTTTCTTT	CASSLAQVDTEAFF
TRBV10-3	TRBJ2-2	NA	NA	TGTGCCATCAGTGAAGCGTCGAACTTTGGCACCGGGGAGCTGTTTTTT	CAISEASNFGTGELFF
TRBV3-1	TRBJ2-1	few	TRBD2	TGTGCCAGCAGCCTCCGACTAGCGGGGGGGATTGAGCAGTTCTTC	CASSLRLAGGIEQFF
TRBV3-1	TRBJ2-1	few	NA	TGTGCCAGCAGCCAAGTGATAGGGGGCTACAATGAGCAGTTCTTC	CASSQVIGGYNEQFF
TRBV6-2/TRBV6-3	TRBJ2-3	many	TRBD2	TGTGCCAGCAGTTTCAGCGGGGTCGCAGATACGCAGTATTTT	CASSFSGVADTQYF
TRBV11-2	TRBJ2-1	NA	NA	TGTGCCAGCAGCTTAGCCACGTACAATGAGCAGTTCTTC	CASSLATYNEQFF
TRBV12-3/TRBV12-4	TRBJ1-4	few	NA	TGTGCCAGCAGTTTAACGCTTGATGAAAAACTGTTTTTT	CASSLTLDEKLFF
TRBV20-1	TRBJ2-7	NA	NA	TGCAGTGCGAGAAGGGTCAGCTCCTACGAGCAGTACTTC	CSARRVSSYEQYF
TRBV12-3/TRBV12-4	TRBJ2-1	many	TRBD1	TGTGCCAGCAGTCCCGGACAGGGGGCGAACAATGAGCAGTTCTTC	CASSPGQGANNEQFF
TRBV7-2	TRBJ1-5	few	NA	TGTGCCAGCAGCTTTAAAGCGGATGGCAATCAGCCCCAGCATTTT	CASSFKADGNQPQHF
TRBV18	TRBJ1-5	NA	TRBD1	TGTGCCAGCTCACCGGTAGGGGGCAGTCAGCCCCAGCATTTT	CASSPVGGSQPQHF
TRBV6-5	TRBJ1-2	many	NA	TGTGCCAGCAGTGTGAATAGAAGGGATGGCTACACCTTC	CASSVNRRDGYTF
TRBV7-2	TRBJ2-3	NA	TRBD2	TGTGCCAGCAGGGATGAAGGACTAGATAGGGATACGCAGTATTTT	CASRDEGLDRDTQYF
TRBV28	TRBJ2-7	many	NA	TGTGCCAGCGTCCGGGGGTCCCCTTACGAGCAGTACTTC	CASVRGSPYEQYF
TRBV14	TRBJ2-1	many	NA	TGTGCCAGCAGCCAAGGAAGGTTTCGAACCTACAATGAGCAGTTCTTC	CASSQGRFRTYNEQFF
TRBV6-2/TRBV6-3	TRBJ2-1	many	NA	TGTGCCAGCAGGACCGGTGGGGTCCCCCACAATGAGCAGTTCTTC	CASRTGGVPHNEQFF
TRBV7-3	TRBJ2-6	many	NA	TGTGCCAGCAGCTTAAAGCCAGGGGGGTCCACTGGTGGGGCCAACGTCCTGACTTTC	CASSLKPGGSTGGANVLTF
TRBV6-2/TRBV6-3	TRBJ2-3	NA	NA	TGTGCCAGCAGTTCGACTCTAGCCGGGGGTCGAGATACGCAGTATTTT	CASSSTLAGGRDTQYF